The text below deals with one T cell receptor beta chain. What it binds is not known. The data derive from a study of T cells in tuberculosis. Study-wide points: Active tuberculosis alpha repertoires lay closer to GMM-specific TCRs than controls'.

Indicated time point: new active TB diagnosis, blood taken before or within 7 days of starting treatment. Active tuberculosis patients were new diagnoses, HIV-seronegative, South African, and aged 18 years or older. Per germline, CDR1 PRHDT and CDR2 FYEKMQ (reference sequence). Trimming at V came to 2 bases and at J to 7 bases, leaving 9 bases not matched to a gene. The CDR3 is 16 residues long. Assay: immunoSEQ multiplex PCR; the TCRdb copy retains only in-frame clones and omits some. The table includes roughly 34,000 clones, roughly 88% detected once. The input for sequencing was PBMCs, taken at tuberculosis diagnosis. The clonotype originates from an adult with tuberculosis. The J gene is TRBJ2-1, the V gene TRBV13; 9 bases are a match to TRBD2. The CDR3 nucleotides are TGTGCCAGCAGCTTAAGGGCAGCGGGGGGAAAAAATGAGCAGTTCTTC. This translates into CASSLRAAGGKNEQFF.